The 5 T cell receptor beta chains listed next were all sequenced from one sample in a study of metastatic and nonmetastatic thyroid tumors. MiXCR was used by TCRdb to re-call the PCR reads. The sample contains roughly 25,000 clones, under 30% of which appear only once. Thyroid surgery took place with no prior treatment in any patient. The specimen was tumor tissue. These receptors originate from a male donor with papillary thyroid cancer or a benign thyroid nodule (not recorded which). Some clones in this sample may be carry-over from other donors' samples.

This clone occurred a few times. The chain uses TRBV6-1 and TRBJ2-2; 11 positions match TRBD1. V lost 1 base and J lost 4; bases outside the gene matches: 2. Germline CDR1 reads MNHNS; CDR2 reads SASEGT. The CDR3 is 16 residues long. The CDR3 coding sequence is TGTGCCAGCAGTGAAGAAGGGACAGGGGGCACCGGGGAGCTGTTTTTT. Its protein is CASSEEGTGGTGELFF.

In regard to this clone: This sequence may be a read error, since a much larger clone differs from it by one base. This CDR3 is also generated by other DNA sequences in the sample. The V gene is TRBV29-1, the J gene TRBJ1-4, with D possibly matching TRBD1 (5 bases). The length of the CDR3 is 12 residues. V lost 5 bases to trimming and J lost 8 bases, with 12 bases between them. Germline CDR1 SQVTM, CDR2 ANQGSEA. The CDR3 reads CSVQGLTEKLFF. The CDR3 bases are TGCAGCGTTCAGGGTCTCACCGAAAAACTGTTTTTT.

The rearrangement uses TRBV5-6 and TRBJ2-5; a possible D gene is TRBD2 (6 bases). CDR3 length: 17 amino acids. The V end lost 4 bases, the J end lost 5 bases, and 24 bases lay between the germline ends. Germline V gene sequence: CDR1 SGHDT, CDR2 YYEEEE. The DNA of the CDR3 is TGTGCCAGCAGCCGGCCGGCTAGCGCACGAGGTTGGGAGACCCAGTACTTC. This gives the protein CASSRPASARGWETQYF.

Regarding this clone: A junction end diverges from the germline sequence, so it may reflect a read error. The chain is built from TRBV4-2 and TRBJ1-2; TRBD1 matches at 7 bases. The CDR3 length is 15 residues. Germline loops: CDR1 LGHNA, CDR2 YNFKEQ. CDR3 DNA: TGTGCCAGCAGCAAAGATAGGACAGGTGTTCGGGGCTACACCTTC. This encodes CASSKDRTGVRGYTF.

This clone occurred a few times. A read error may be the cause here, since a much bigger clone is one base away. V usage is TRBV2 and J usage is TRBJ2-7, with D uncertain. The CDR3 runs to 9 residues. The ends were cut back, 10 bases at V and 9 bases at J, with 10 bases in the middle. In germline, CDR1 is SNHLY, CDR2 FYNNEI. The CDR3 loop is CAISWGQYF. The DNA of the CDR3 is TGTGCCATCTCCTGGGGGCAGTACTTC.